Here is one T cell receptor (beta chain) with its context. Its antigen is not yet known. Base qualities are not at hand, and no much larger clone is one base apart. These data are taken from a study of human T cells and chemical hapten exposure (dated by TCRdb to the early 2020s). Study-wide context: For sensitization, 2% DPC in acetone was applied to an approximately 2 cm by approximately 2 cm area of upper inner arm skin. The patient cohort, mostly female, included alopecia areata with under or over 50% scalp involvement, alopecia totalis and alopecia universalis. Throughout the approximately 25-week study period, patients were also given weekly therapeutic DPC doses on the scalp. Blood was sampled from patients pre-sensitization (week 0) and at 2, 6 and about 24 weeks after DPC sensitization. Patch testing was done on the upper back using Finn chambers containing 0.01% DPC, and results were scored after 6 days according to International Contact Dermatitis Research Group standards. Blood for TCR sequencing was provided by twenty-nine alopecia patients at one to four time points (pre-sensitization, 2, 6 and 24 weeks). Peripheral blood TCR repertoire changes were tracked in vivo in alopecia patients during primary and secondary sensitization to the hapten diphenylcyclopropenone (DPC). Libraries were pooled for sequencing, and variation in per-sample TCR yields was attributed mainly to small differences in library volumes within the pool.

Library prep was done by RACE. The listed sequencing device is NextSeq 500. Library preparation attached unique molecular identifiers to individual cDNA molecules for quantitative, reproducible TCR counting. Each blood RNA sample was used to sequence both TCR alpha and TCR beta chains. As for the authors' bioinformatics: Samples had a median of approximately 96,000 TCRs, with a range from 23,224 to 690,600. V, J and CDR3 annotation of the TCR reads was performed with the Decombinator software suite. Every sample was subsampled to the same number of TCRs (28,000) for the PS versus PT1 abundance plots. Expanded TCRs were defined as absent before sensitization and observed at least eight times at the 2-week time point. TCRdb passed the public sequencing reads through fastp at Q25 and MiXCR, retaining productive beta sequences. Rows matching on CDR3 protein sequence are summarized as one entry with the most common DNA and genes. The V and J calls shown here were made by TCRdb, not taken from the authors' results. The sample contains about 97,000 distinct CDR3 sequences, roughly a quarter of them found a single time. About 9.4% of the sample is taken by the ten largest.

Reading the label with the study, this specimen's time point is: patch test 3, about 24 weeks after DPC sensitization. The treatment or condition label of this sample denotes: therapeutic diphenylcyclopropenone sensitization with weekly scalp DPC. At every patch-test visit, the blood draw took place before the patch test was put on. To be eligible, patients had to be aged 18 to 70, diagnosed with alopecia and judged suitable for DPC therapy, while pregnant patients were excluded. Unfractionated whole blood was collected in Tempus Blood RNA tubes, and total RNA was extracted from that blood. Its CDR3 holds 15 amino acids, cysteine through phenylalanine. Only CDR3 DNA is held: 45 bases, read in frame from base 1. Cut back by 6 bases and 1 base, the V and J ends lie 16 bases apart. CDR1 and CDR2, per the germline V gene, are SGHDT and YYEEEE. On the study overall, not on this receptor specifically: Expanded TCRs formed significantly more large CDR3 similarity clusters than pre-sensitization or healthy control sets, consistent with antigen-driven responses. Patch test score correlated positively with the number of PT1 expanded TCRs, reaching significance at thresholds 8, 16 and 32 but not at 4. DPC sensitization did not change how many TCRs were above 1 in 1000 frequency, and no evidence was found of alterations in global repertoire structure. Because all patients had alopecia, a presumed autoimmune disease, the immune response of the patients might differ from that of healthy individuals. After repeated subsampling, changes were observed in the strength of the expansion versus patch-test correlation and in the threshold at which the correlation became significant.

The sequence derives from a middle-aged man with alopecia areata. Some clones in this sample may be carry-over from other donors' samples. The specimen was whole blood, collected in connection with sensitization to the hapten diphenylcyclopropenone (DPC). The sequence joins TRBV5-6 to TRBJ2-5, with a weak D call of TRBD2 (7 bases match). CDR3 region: CASTRGGGLQETQYF. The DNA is TGTGCCAGCACCCGAGGGGGGGGTCTCCAAGAGACCCAGTACTTC.